This T cell receptor beta chain was captured by sequencing in a study of blood T cells in healthy people across ages. This CDR3 is 15 amino acids long. With 3 bases clipped from V and 13 bases from J, the junction kept 11 bases outside the gene matches. Germline V gene sequence: CDR1 SGHRS, CDR2 YFSETQ. Primers used in a second PCR of roughly 6 to 11 cycles were a sample-barcoded 5' primer and a J-beta primer mix. A template-switch adaptor that had 12 random nucleotides put a tag on each cDNA molecule. Using its own MiXCR run on the 5' RACE reads, TCRdb lists one record per CDR3 protein. The sample yields 700,000 or so distinct CDR3 sequences, over 40% seen once. In regard to this clonotype: The antigen remains undetermined.

Overall study findings and caveats: Roughly linearly, TCR beta diversity per million T cells fell as age increased. Estimates drawn from one million T cells were deemed to understate diversity.

V and J are TRBV5-1 and TRBJ2-4; 12 nucleotides align to TRBD2. This clonotype was sampled from an elderly man in good health. Sequences were obtained from blood. The CDR3 DNA follows: TGCGCCAGCAGCTCGGCGACTAGCGGGGGTAGTGAGCAGTACTTC. Its translation: CASSSATSGGSEQYF.